The 25 T cell receptor beta chains below were found in one sample sequenced in a study of identical twins. One entry per CDR3 protein results from TCRdb running MiXCR on the 5' RACE reads. The table includes 550,000 to 700,000 distinct CDR3 sequences, 21% detected once. These data were likewise used in another study, on T cells expressing NK-cell markers.

Sequencing used PBMCs. All receptors derive from a woman aged 18-29 years in good health.

This chain joins TRBV4-3 and TRBJ1-3; no reliable D call. The CDR3 contains 13 residues. V was trimmed by 0 bases and J by 9 bases, leaving 9 bases between them. Looked up from germline, CDR1 is LGHNA and CDR2 is YSLEER. CDR3 loop: CASSQDLSSTIYF. In nucleotides, the CDR3 is TGCGCCAGCAGCCAAGATCTATCTAGCACCATATATTTT.

The chain carries TRBV6-4 and TRBJ2-1; D may be TRBD2 (5 bases). The CDR3 spans 15 residues. Germline V gives CDR1 MRHNA, CDR2 SNTAGT. Trimming took off 0 bases at V and 5 bases at J, with 11 bases between the two ends. The CDR3 DNA follows: TGTGCCAGCAGTGACTCCGGCGGCGGGCACAATGAGCAGTTCTTC. Encoded protein: CASSDSGGGHNEQFF.

There are a few counts of this clonotype. The J gene is TRBJ1-1, the V gene TRBV29-1; D is ambiguous. V dropped 5 bases and J dropped 4 bases, with 11 bases sitting between them. CDR3 length equals 12 residues. Germline lookup yields CDR1 SQVTM and CDR2 ANQGSEA. The CDR3 is CSVKWFSTEAFF. The CDR3 DNA follows: TGCAGCGTTAAGTGGTTTTCCACTGAAGCTTTCTTT.

This clonotype showed up many times. The chain has TRBV29-1 and TRBJ2-3; no reliable D call. CDR3 length: 13 residues. CDR1 is SQVTM and CDR2 is ANQGSEA in the germline V gene. Trimming shortened V by 3 bases and J by 6 bases, and 13 bases separated the two germline ends. This chain's CDR3 is CSVDGVLGDTQYF. The CDR3, as DNA: TGCAGCGTTGACGGAGTGTTGGGGGATACGCAGTATTTT.

This clonotype was seen only a few times. The genes are TRBV20-1 and TRBJ2-5; D call uncertain. V was trimmed by 6 bases and J by 4 bases, leaving 15 bases between them. Germline CDR1 DFQATT, CDR2 SNEGSKA (reference sequence). CDR3 length: 13 residues. For the CDR3, the DNA is TGCAGTGCGTTACCCGGTAGCCCAGAGACCCAGTACTTC. Residues: CSALPGSPETQYF.

The chain recombines TRBV5-1 with TRBJ2-5, with TRBD1 identical over 8 bases. The J segment lost 5 bases and the V segment lost 5 bases, leaving 5 bases of the junction unmatched. Germline V CDR1 and CDR2: SGHRS, YFSETQ. CDR3 length equals 13 residues. The CDR3 loop reads CASRLQGAETQYF. The CDR3 DNA reads TGCGCCAGCAGGCTCCAGGGGGCGGAGACCCAGTACTTC.

In this sample, this clonotype turned up a few times. V is TRBV30 and J is TRBJ2-1, with unresolved D. Looked up from germline, CDR1 is GTSNPN and CDR2 is SVGIG (reference sequence). Between the trimmed V and J ends, which lost 0 bases and 11 bases, there was a span of 11 bases. The length of the CDR3 is 12 residues. The CDR3 here is CAWSVHAQKQFF. The CDR3 region has the DNA TGTGCCTGGAGTGTACACGCGCAGAAGCAGTTCTTC.

The V gene is TRBV11-2, the J gene TRBJ2-7; no definite D call. There are 12 residues in the CDR3. From germline, CDR1 is SGHAT and CDR2 FQNNGV. Trimming pared 1 base from V and 4 bases from J, leaving 5 bases between. CDR3 bases: TGTGCCAGCAGCTTAGGTTGGTACGAGCAGTACTTC. Translating gives CASSLGWYEQYF.

This clonotype was found a few times. V and J are TRBV5-1 and TRBJ2-1, with 14 bases that match TRBD2. With 8 bases clipped from V and 5 bases from J, the junction kept 3 bases outside the gene matches. The CDR3 has 14 residues. The germline V gene has CDR1 SGHRS and CDR2 YFSETQ. The CDR3 DNA is TGCGCCAGTGGGACTAGCGGGGGCCACAATGAGCAGTTCTTC. This codes for CASGTSGGHNEQFF.

This clonotype appeared a few times. This sequence joins TRBV9 and TRBJ2-1; weak D call: TRBD1 (5 bases). CDR1 is SGDLS, CDR2 YYNGEE, per germline. With 0 bases removed from V and 0 bases from J, the gap between germline ends came to 10 bases. This CDR3 comprises 16 residues. The CDR3, as DNA: TGTGCCAGCAGCGTAGAAGGACACAGCTCCTACAATGAGCAGTTCTTC. The encoded protein is CASSVEGHSSYNEQFF.

The rearrangement uses TRBV20-1 and TRBJ2-6, with D uncertain. This CDR3 comprises 14 residues. V lost 6 bases to trimming and J lost 0 bases, with 9 bases between them. Germline CDR1 and CDR2: DFQATT and SNEGSKA (reference sequence). The CDR3 protein is CSALRRSGANVLTF. In DNA form, the CDR3 reads TGCAGTGCCCTGAGGCGCTCTGGGGCCAACGTCCTGACTTTC.

This clonotype has a handful of counts. The V and J genes are TRBV6-5 and TRBJ2-2; TRBD2 might be the D (6 bases). From germline, CDR1 is MNHEY and CDR2 SVGAGI. The ends were cut back, 2 bases at V and 4 bases at J, with 8 bases in the middle. The CDR3 is made up of 14 amino acids. This CDR3 is CASSYGGFTGELFF. Here the CDR3 DNA reads TGTGCCAGCAGTTACGGGGGGTTCACCGGGGAGCTGTTTTTT.

This clonotype was seen more than once but under ten times. The chain uses TRBV12-3 or TRBV12-4 and TRBJ2-7; TRBD1 is a possible D gene (6 bases). The V and J ends lost 8 bases and 1 base respectively, with 12 bases between them. The CDR3 totals 13 residues. The CDR3 region has the DNA TGTGCCAGCCAGGGGACGGGGTCCTACGAGCAGTACTTC. Encoded protein: CASQGTGSYEQYF.

The chain combines TRBV6-5 with TRBJ2-7, with 11 positions matching TRBD2. Per germline, CDR1 MNHEY and CDR2 SVGAGI. The CDR3 loop spans 17 amino acids. V gave up 0 bases and J gave up 0 bases; unmatched junction bases: 4. CDR3 loop: CASSYSGLAGSSYEQYF. The CDR3 coding sequence is TGTGCCAGCAGTTACTCCGGACTAGCGGGTAGCTCCTACGAGCAGTACTTC.

This clonotype was recorded only once. This chain connects TRBV5-1 to TRBJ2-7, with D hard to call. Per the germline V gene, CDR1 is SGHRS and CDR2 is YFSETQ. This CDR3 has 14 amino acids. Trimming removed 1 base at V and 2 bases at J, with 10 bases between. CDR3 DNA: TGCGCCAGCAGCTTGATTCCAGAGACCTACGAGCAGTACTTC. Protein sequence: CASSLIPETYEQYF.

This rearrangement joins TRBV4-1 to TRBJ2-5, with 14 bases aligning to TRBD2. The germline V gene has CDR1 MGHRA and CDR2 YSYEKL. Trimming took 4 bases from V and 4 from J; bases not matched to a gene: 2. CDR3 size: 15 residues. The CDR3 reads CASSPGLAGVETQYF. The CDR3 bases are TGCGCCAGCAGCCCGGGACTAGCGGGGGTAGAGACCCAGTACTTC.

This clonotype has a count of ten or more. J is TRBJ1-4 and V is TRBV5-6, with a weak D call TRBD1 (5 bases). The CDR3 contains 14 residues. The germline V gene encodes CDR1 SGHDT and CDR2 YYEEEE. Trimming took 0 bases from V and 4 from J, leaving 7 bases between them. This CDR3 is CASSLGQLNEKLFF. The DNA for the CDR3 is TGTGCCAGCAGCTTGGGACAGCTTAATGAAAAACTGTTTTTT.

The chain combines TRBV3-1 with TRBJ2-3; TRBD2 aligns across 9 bases. The length of the CDR3 is 15 residues. V shed 4 bases, J shed 4 bases, and the junction held 6 bases outside the gene matches. Per germline, CDR1 LGHDT and CDR2 YNNKEL (reference sequence). The CDR3: CASSPQKREADTQYF. The CDR3 nucleotides read TGTGCCAGCAGCCCCCAAAAGCGGGAGGCAGATACGCAGTATTTT.

This clonotype has more than one count but fewer than ten. The chain uses TRBV2 and TRBJ2-1; 8 nucleotides line up with TRBD2. The CDR3 is 16 amino acids. Trimming at V came to 2 bases and at J to 1 base, leaving 4 bases not matched to a gene. Germline CDR1 and CDR2: SNHLY and FYNNEI. CDR3 bases: TGTGCCAGCAGTGAAACAACTAGCGGTTCCTACAATGAGCAGTTCTTC. As protein: CASSETTSGSYNEQFF.

The rearrangement joins TRBV7-9 to TRBJ1-6; 7 bases agree with TRBD1. The CDR3 sequence is 14 residues long. Germline V gene sequence: CDR1 SEHNR, CDR2 FQNEAQ (reference sequence). J was trimmed by 5 bases and V by 5 bases; bases with no gene match: 3. CDR3: CASSRGTDNSPLHF. In DNA, the CDR3 is TGTGCCAGCAGCCGCGGGACAGATAATTCACCCCTCCACTTT. The full variable domain, its missing parts supplied by reference TRBV7-9 and TRBJ1-6, is DTGVSQNPRHKITKRGQNVTFRCDPISEHNRLYWYRQTLGQGPEFLTYFQNEAQLEKSRLLSDRFSAERPKGSFSTLEIQRTEQGDSAMYLCASSRGTDNSPLHFGNGTRLTVT.

This sequence joins TRBV3-1 and TRBJ2-1; perhaps TRBD2 as D (6 bases). This CDR3 comprises 15 residues. V was cut by 0 bases and J by 7 bases, with 13 bases left in between. Looked up from germline, CDR1 is LGHDT and CDR2 is YNNKEL (reference sequence). The CDR3 DNA sequence: TGTGCCAGCAGCCAAGATCTGGGGAGGAGTAATGAGCAGTTCTTC. This codes for CASSQDLGRSNEQFF.

The chain carries TRBV29-1 and TRBJ1-1; unclear D gene. The ends were cut back, 7 bases at V and 7 bases at J, with 13 bases in the middle. Germline CDR1 and CDR2: SQVTM and ANQGSEA. This CDR3 spans 11 amino acids. CDR3 protein: CSAPRSNEAFF. In DNA, the CDR3 is TGCAGCGCCCCCCGAAGTAATGAAGCTTTCTTT.

This chain connects TRBV29-1 to TRBJ2-1; D is uncertain. The germline CDR1 and CDR2 sequences are SQVTM and ANQGSEA. This CDR3 contains 13 residues. Trimming removed 0 bases at V and 6 bases at J, with 9 bases between. The CDR3: CSVEDHNANEQFF. The CDR3 nucleotides read TGCAGCGTTGAAGATCACAACGCCAATGAGCAGTTCTTC.

The chain combines TRBV6-2 or TRBV6-3 with TRBJ1-1; 7 nucleotides align to TRBD1. V shed 2 bases and J 3 bases; nucleotides not matched to a gene: 12. This CDR3 has 17 amino acids. Per the germline V gene, CDR1 is MNHEY and CDR2 is SVGEGT. CDR3: CASSYPTRQGTYTEAFF. The CDR3 region has the DNA TGTGCCAGCAGTTACCCAACCCGACAGGGTACTTACACTGAAGCTTTCTTT.

The sample holds a few counts of this clonotype. The V gene is TRBV20-1, the J gene TRBJ2-1, with D perhaps TRBD2 (6 bases). V dropped 2 bases and J dropped 6 bases, with 17 bases sitting between them. Germline-derived CDR1 and CDR2 are DFQATT and SNEGSKA (reference sequence). This CDR3 spans 15 amino acids. The CDR3 region is CSARPLTTRGNEQFF. As DNA, the CDR3 is TGCAGTGCTAGACCCCTAACGACTAGAGGCAATGAGCAGTTCTTC.